This T cell receptor (beta chain) was identified in a study of cytomegalovirus exposure and HLA in healthy donors (TCRdb year 2017). In terms of the full investigation: According to an earlier analysis of 587 of the donors, roughly 180 million T cells yielded 100 million or so unique TCR beta sequences and more than 250 Gb of sequence data. About 320 gigabases of sequencing data and approximately 84 million unique TCR sequences were included in an early release covering around 650 HLA-typed donors. Among the approximately 400 genotyped donors, 75% to 90% belonged to the genetic ancestry cluster associated with self-reported Caucasian donors. The aim of the study was to test whether cataloging public T cell receptors could identify signatures of past pathogen exposure. The study profiled the T cell repertoires of hundreds of subjects by immunosequencing and related them to cytomegalovirus serostatus. In addition to the first cohort of approximately 650 subjects, a separate validation cohort of over 90 different subjects was used. To predict cytomegalovirus infection status, the study brought together high-throughput TCR immunosequencing, statistical association of individual TCRs with disease status, and machine learning. In a later analysis, previously published TCR beta repertoires from several hundred donors were re-analyzed and high-resolution HLA genotyping was added so that TCR occurrence patterns could be studied. The later analysis used no new phenotypic data to find candidate immune exposures, relying instead on TCR beta sequences and their occurrence across donors. In an earlier analysis of more than 550 of the donors, high-throughput TCR beta sequencing was used to judge whether each TCR beta V gene segment behaved as functional or pseudogenic. Donor age, sex, ethnicity and CMV serostatus were compiled alongside the repertoire data. Genome-wide SNP genotypes for about 60% of the roughly 700 donors were used in a later genetic analysis, which treated that subset as a discovery cohort. All discovery cohort repertoires had been generated using a single sequencing platform. HLA typing covered class I and class II loci at four-digit resolution. The number of donors typed differed by locus, with 629-630 for A, B, C, DRB1 and DQB1, roughly 550 for DQA1, over 600 for DPA1, and 472 for DPB1. Four to six DR-DQ haplotypes were handled as single units for association and clustering, since linkage in the cohort was strong. Among about 400 genotyped donors of the cohort, an average of about 240,000 unique TCR beta nucleotide sequences was sequenced per donor, of which approximately 19% were non-productive.

The library relied on the immunoSEQ multiplex PCR assay. The multiplex PCR relied on a mix of 60 forward primers for TCR Vbeta segments and 13 reverse primers for TCR Jbeta segments. The CDR3 region of rearranged TCR beta genes was amplified from genomic DNA by a multiplex PCR assay. The Illumina HiSeq System was used to sequence the amplified TCR beta libraries as 87-base-pair reads. The authors processed their data as follows. In a later analysis, tens of millions of unique TCR beta chains were counted across the approximately 640 repertoires, and roughly 9.9 million of these chains were shared by at least two donors. Raw reads were error-corrected and collapsed into unique sequences by a nearest-neighbor algorithm in which closely related sequences were merged to remove PCR and sequencing errors. V, D and J gene segments were assigned by aligning CDR3 sequences to IMGT reference sequences. For a sequence to be retained, at least a six-nucleotide match to both a V gene segment and a J gene segment was required. Rearrangements were classified as productive when the CDR3 lacked stop codons and remained in frame with V and J, and all other rearrangements were classified as non-productive. CDR3 was defined by IMGT convention, running from the second conserved V-encoded cysteine to the conserved J-encoded phenylalanine. The earlier analysis of about 590 of the donors excluded sequences that lacked an unambiguous match to a single V gene segment. An earlier analysis of just under 600 of the donors called V segments functional above 56.7% productive rearrangements and segregating when the between-donor standard deviation exceeded 5%. A statistical classification framework was built for diagnosing cytomegalovirus status from the catalog of TCR beta chain sequences. V and J gene assignment, in a later analysis, came from comparing TCR nucleotide sequences with IMGT/GENE-DB human TR gene sequences. The TCRdist pipeline was used in a later analysis to assign CDR3 sequences and most-parsimonious VDJ recombination scenarios. In a later analysis, each TCR beta chain was defined by its CDR3 amino acid sequence together with its V-gene family, and reads lacking a unique V-gene family were excluded. To address suspected cross-contamination and a sequencing artifact, a later analysis removed a few hundred highly shared, low-generation-probability nucleotide sequences. For each public chain, a later analysis derived a clonal expansion index from normalized ranks of inferred template counts within each repertoire. Generation probabilities in a later analysis came from a VDJ recombination model fitted to out-of-frame rearrangements, and those results were checked against IGoR. A later analysis scored TCR-TCR, TCR-HLA and TCR-CMV co-occurrence with hypergeometric tests, applying a repertoire-size bias correction to TCR pairs. False discovery rates were estimated in a later analysis by permuting HLA or CMV assignments 20 times. In a later analysis, co-occurring TCRs were grouped using DBSCAN, and TCRdist sequence similarity was added for clustering within HLA-allele-positive subsets. Co-occurrence clustering excluded repertoires with fewer than 30,000 or more than 120,000 public chains, plus five with anomalous nucleotide sharing. Sourced from immuneACCESS, this table was stored by TCRdb with only in-frame sequences that have V and J called. A share of the clones is absent; for the studies checked, an unresolved V gene accounts for under half, and the remainder has no known explanation. D and trimming come from the DNA, and the V and J calls and clone size come from that table. The sample profile shows 150,000 to 200,000 clones; 65% to 85% of them were found once. About 2.4% of the sample lies in the top ten.

This clone showed up just a few times. Its binding antigen is unknown. Qualities for individual bases were not recorded, and no much larger clone is one base off. On the study overall, not on this receptor specifically: In a later analysis, TCR association rates were found to vary across HLA loci, with the most associated TCRs seen for DRB1 alleles and the fewest for HLA-C alleles. It was suggested by the authors that the approach could potentially be generalized to other disease states and immunological phenotypes. Some IMGT-functional V segments, including TRBV6-2 and TRBV6-3, could not be told apart with the 87-base-pair reads, so those segments were excluded. A further reported finding was that TCR beta sequences accurately predicted the HLA-A and HLA-B alleles for most subjects in the first cohort. A later analysis reported that several top co-occurrence clusters appeared linked to parvovirus B19, influenza, CMV and Epstein-Barr virus. A later analysis found that HLA-associated TCR beta chains were more clonally expanded and had lower generation probabilities than equally common non-associated chains. Over 15 rarely observed V segments, including chromosome 9 orphons, were excluded from the earlier analysis of a few hundred of the donors because counts were too low. A later analysis associated 15,000 or so TCR beta sequences with specific HLA alleles at a false discovery rate of 0.05. The classifier was reported to diagnose cytomegalovirus status with high specificity and sensitivity in both the original and validation cohorts. Because some donors lacked HLA typing at each locus, the association tests relied only on the typed subset. V-gene and J-gene trimming of TCR beta chains was associated with a missense DCLRE1C variant in a later genetic analysis, and the association was replicated in an independent cohort. Sequencing depth was assumed to be roughly uniform across donors in the presence/absence analyses, though that assumption may not hold. In vitro tests confirmed that a few of the cytomegalovirus-associated TCR beta chains recognize cytomegalovirus antigens. Most TCR sequences were observed very rarely across donors, whereas some public TCRs were present in many individuals. The study listed approximately 150 TCR beta chains as associated with cytomegalovirus. Only TCR beta chains were sequenced in this cohort, and the absence of alpha or paired-chain data limited detectable features. An earlier analysis of roughly 570 of the donors showed that most TCR beta V segments appeared in productive rearrangements either about 87% or about 30% of the time, which broadly matched IMGT annotations. CMV serostatus was the only immune exposure information available for the cohort. Compared with the roughly 600-donor mean, donors in an Asian-associated ancestry cluster had fewer N-insertions in productive TCRs, according to a later genetic analysis. A cluster of highly shared sequence variants was judged likely to be a technical artifact of the sequencing pipeline. Most CMV-associated TCR beta chains appeared to be HLA-restricted in a later analysis, and the HLA associations seemed to be driven largely by CMV exposure. When HLA alleles, especially DR and DQ, strongly co-occurred, attributing TCR associations to individual alleles was difficult. Linkage disequilibrium might explain the correlated functional status among segregating V segments, but an unknown experimental factor could not be ruled out.

The CDR3, from cysteine to phenylalanine, totals 12 residues. Of the read, only the CDR3 DNA is kept; its 36 bases are in frame from base 1. Based on the germline V gene, the CDR1 and CDR2 sequences are WSHSY and SAAADI. V was cut back by 7 bases and J by 3 bases, leaving a gap of 9 bases between them. The cohort comprised 550 to 700 healthy bone marrow donors. Cohort members were all nominally healthy when sampled, although unrecorded immune exposures were likely present. The donor tested CMV seronegative and was one of the 352 seronegative cohort members. A peripheral blood sample was provided by each donor, and peripheral blood mononuclear cells were used for TCR beta sequencing. The Qiagen DNeasy Blood Extraction Kit was used to extract genomic DNA from the blood cell samples.

The V and J segments used are TRBV10-2 and TRBJ1-2, with no reliable assignment of the D segment. The sequenced sample was PBMCs. The source of this sequence is a man in his sixties in good health and CMV-seronegative. The bases are TGCGCCAGCATGGACTTTGACTATGGCTACACCTTC. Its protein is CASMDFDYGYTF.